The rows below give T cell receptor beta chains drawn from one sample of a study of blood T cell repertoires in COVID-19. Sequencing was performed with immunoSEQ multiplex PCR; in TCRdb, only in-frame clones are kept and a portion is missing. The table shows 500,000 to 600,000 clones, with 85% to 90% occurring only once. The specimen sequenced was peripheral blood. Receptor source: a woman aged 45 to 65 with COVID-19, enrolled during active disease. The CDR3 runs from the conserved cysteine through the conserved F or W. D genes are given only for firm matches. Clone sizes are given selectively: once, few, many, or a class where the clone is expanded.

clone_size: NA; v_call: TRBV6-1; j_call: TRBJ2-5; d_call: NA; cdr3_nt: TGTGCCAGCAGTGACTGGCGGACAGAGTCCTTCCCCCTTCAAGAGACCCAGTACTTC; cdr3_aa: CASSDWRTESFPLQETQYF
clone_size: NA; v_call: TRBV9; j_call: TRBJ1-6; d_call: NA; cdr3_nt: TGTGCCAGCAGCCCCAGCGCCTATAATTCACCCCTCCACTTT; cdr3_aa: CASSPSAYNSPLHF
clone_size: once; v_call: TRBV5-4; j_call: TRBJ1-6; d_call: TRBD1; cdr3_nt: TGTGCCAGCAGCTTAGTAGGTAGGGGGCTTTCACCCCTCCACTTT; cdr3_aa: CASSLVGRGLSPLHF
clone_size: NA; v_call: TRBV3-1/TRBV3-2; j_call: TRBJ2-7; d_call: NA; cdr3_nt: TGTGCCAGCAGCCAAGAAACAGGAGGGGAGCAGTACTTC; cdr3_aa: CASSQETGGEQYF
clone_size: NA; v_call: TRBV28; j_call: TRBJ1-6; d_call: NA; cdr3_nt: TGTGCCAGCAGCCGCGGGGGAGGGGGGTATTCACCCCTCCACTTT; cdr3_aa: CASSRGGGGYSPLHF
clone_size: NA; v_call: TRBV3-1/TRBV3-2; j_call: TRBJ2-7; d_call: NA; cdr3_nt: TGTGCCAGCAGCCAACGAGGGAACTACGAGCAGTACTTC; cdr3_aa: CASSQRGNYEQYF
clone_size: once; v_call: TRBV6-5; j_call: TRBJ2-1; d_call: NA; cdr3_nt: TGTGCCAGCACCCTAACAGGGCAAGGCTACAATGAGCAGTTCTTC; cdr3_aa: CASTLTGQGYNEQFF
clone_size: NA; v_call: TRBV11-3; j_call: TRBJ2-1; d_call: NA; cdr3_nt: TGTGCCAGCAGCTTAGGAGGGGGGGATGAGCAGTTCTTC; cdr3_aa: CASSLGGGDEQFF
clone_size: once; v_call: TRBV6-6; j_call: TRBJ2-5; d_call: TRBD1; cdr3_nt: TGTGCCAGCAGGACAGGGGGCCAAGAGACCCAGTACTTC; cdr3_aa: CASRTGGQETQYF
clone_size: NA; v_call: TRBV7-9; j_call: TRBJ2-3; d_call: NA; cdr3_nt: TGTGCCAGCAGCCACTCTTCTGGGCTAACAGATACGCAGTATTTT; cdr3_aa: CASSHSSGLTDTQYF
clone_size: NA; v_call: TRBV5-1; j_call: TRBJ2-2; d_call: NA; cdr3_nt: TGCGCCAGCAGCTTGGACGGTGCGAACACCGGGGAGCTGTTTTTT; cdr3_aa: CASSLDGANTGELFF
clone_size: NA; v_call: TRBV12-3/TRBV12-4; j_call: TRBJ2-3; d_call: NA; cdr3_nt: TGTGCCGGAGGGAGGGGGGGCACAGATACGCAGTATTTT; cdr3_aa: CAGGRGGTDTQYF
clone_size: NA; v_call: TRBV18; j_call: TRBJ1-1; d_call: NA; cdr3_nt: TGTGCCAGCTCACCGTCCGGGGTGAACACTGAAGCTTTCTTT; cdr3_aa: CASSPSGVNTEAFF
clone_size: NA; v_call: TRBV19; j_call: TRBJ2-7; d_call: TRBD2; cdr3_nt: TGTGCCAGTAGTACCCCGGGACTAGCGGGGTACTACGAGCAGTACTTC; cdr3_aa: CASSTPGLAGYYEQYF
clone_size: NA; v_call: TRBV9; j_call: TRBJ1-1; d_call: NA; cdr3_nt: TGTGCCAGCAGCGTAGACTCGGGGGGAGGTACTGAAGCTTTCTTT; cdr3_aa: CASSVDSGGGTEAFF
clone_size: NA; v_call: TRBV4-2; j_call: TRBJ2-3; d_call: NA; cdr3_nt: TGTGCCAGCAGTCAAGCTCCGGGGGATACGCAGTATTTT; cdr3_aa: CASSQAPGDTQYF
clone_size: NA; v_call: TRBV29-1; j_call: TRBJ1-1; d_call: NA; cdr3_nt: TGCAGCGTTTATGGCATCAACACTGAAGCTTTCTTT; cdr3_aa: CSVYGINTEAFF
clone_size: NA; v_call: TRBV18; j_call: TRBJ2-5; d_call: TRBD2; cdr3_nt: TGTGCCAGCTCACCAGCGGGGGGGGACCAAGAGACCCAGTACTTC; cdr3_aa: CASSPAGGDQETQYF
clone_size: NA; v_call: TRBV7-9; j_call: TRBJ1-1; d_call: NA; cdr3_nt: TGTGCCAGCAGCTTAGTTGGGGAGTCCACTGAAGCTTTCTTT; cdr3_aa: CASSLVGESTEAFF
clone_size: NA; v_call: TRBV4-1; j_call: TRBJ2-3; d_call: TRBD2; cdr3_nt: TGCGCCAGCAGCCGCTTTCCGACTAGCGGGAGCACAGATACGCAGTATTTT; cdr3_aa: CASSRFPTSGSTDTQYF
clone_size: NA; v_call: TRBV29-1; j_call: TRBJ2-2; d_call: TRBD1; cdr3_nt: TGCAGCGGGGGGACAGCCCTCACCGGGGAGCTGTTTTTT; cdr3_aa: CSGGTALTGELFF
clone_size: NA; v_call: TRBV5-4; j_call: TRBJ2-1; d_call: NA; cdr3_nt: TGTGCCAGCAGCCCGTGGGGGGGGGCGAATGAGCAGTTCTTC; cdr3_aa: CASSPWGGANEQFF
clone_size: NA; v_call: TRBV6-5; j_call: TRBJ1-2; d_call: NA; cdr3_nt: TGTGCCAGCACTTCAGGGGAGAATGGCTACACCTTC; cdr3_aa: CASTSGENGYTF
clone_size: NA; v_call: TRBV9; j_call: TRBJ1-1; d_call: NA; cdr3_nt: TGTGCCAGCAGCGTAGAAGGGGGAACGGGTCGAGCTTTCTTT; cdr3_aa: CASSVEGGTGRAFF